This T cell receptor beta chain was obtained from a study of identical twins listed by TCRdb under 2016. Some background on the complete study: TCR alpha and beta repertoires from monozygotic twins, unrelated adults of various ages and cord blood were deep-sequenced to test whether fetal clonotypes persist. Replicate twin experiments were performed at different times using different library preparation protocols to rule out contamination. What the research found in general, with its limitations: The excess sharing between twins in beta out-of-frame sequences was weaker because fewer shared sequences reduced the signal-to-noise ratio. Out-of-frame TCR alpha sharing in monozygotic twins was systematically underestimated by recombination models, whereas sharing between unrelated individuals was in agreement with the recombination models. Because the same donors could not be followed over many years, the conclusions relied on cross-sectional statistical analysis. Abundant cord blood beta clonotypes had fewer insertions, young adult naive repertoires showed a similar but weaker trend, and memory repertoires showed no such trend. Zero-insertion analyses could be partly confounded by invariant T cells such as MAIT and iNKT, though diverse VJ usage argued against such confounding for most clonotypes. Compared with coincidental sharing between unrelated individuals, out-of-frame TCR alpha sequences shared between twins had an excess of sequences with low generation probability.

About this clonotype: Its antigen specificity is not known. No base qualities exist here, and no much larger clone lies one base off it.

Only healthy Caucasian donors were included. Three pairs of female monozygotic twins, all aged roughly 18 to 29 years, made up the twin cohort. The RNA used for TCR libraries was isolated from peripheral blood mononuclear cells. The library relied on 5' RACE. TCRdb lists the instrument as Illumina HiSeq 2000. Template switching introduced a universal primer binding site; the final cDNA contained a unique molecular identifier, enabling accurate counting of TCR cDNA molecules. First-strand cDNA for TCR alpha and beta chains was synthesized from specific primers in the conserved constant-segment region. Each cDNA library was double barcoded, with a SMART-Mk sample barcode plus Illumina barcodes, to control for contamination. TruSeq adapter sequences along with Illumina sample barcodes were introduced in two successive PCR steps. Sequencing of the TCR alpha and beta cDNA libraries was done on the Illumina HiSeq platform using custom primers. In the source study's methods: Raw reads were processed with MiGEC to extract unique molecular identifiers, and MiXCR was used to determine CDR3 positions. Recombination models were inferred per individual with the repgenHMM and IGoR tools using an EM algorithm. The analysis of shared clonotypes was done with the tcR package in R, with sharing normalized by the product of cloneset sizes. To study raw recombination without the effects of thymic and clonal selection, out-of-frame nonproductive sequences were analyzed. The public reads were run again by TCRdb, first through fastp at Q25 and then through MiXCR, and only productive beta chains were kept. Every entry covers one CDR3 protein and lists the most common genes and DNA from its rows. None of the V and J calls come from the authors' own analysis; TCRdb made them. The sample table holds hundreds of thousands of distinct CDR3 sequences, of which less than 25% were seen once. The ten largest account for 4% to 5.5% of the sample.

The CDR3 measures 14 amino acids from cysteine to phenylalanine. CDR3 DNA only is kept here, 42 bases in frame from base 1. V is pruned by 3 bases and J by 10 bases, leaving 7 bases of the junction without a gene match. The germline V gene encodes CDR1 SGHTA and CDR2 FQGTGA. The same specimen was also included in a second study, on T cells expressing NK-cell markers. That second publication adds: Under ten donors provided sorted CD3+CD56+NKG2C+, CD3+CD56+NKG2C- and CD3+CD56-NKG2C+ T-cell subsets, whose TCR beta-chain repertoires were profiled. Of the eight sequenced donors, seven were found to be HCMV-seropositive and one was found to be HCMV-seronegative. In several experiments an anti-gammadeltaTCR antibody was added to restrict sorting to alphabetaTCR-expressing T cells. In roughly 6 donors, the dominant CD3+CD56+NKG2C+ clonotypes were found to rank among the top 10 CD8+ clonotypes and to make up about 1.0-8% of CD8+ T cells. Those dominant clonotypes were again the most abundant among CD3+CD56-NKG2C+ cells in several donors, at 28.3-60.1%. Whether the expanded NKG2C-expressing T cell clones were specific for HCMV antigens was left unclear. Randomly selected healthy volunteers, three men and five women, were used as the eight sequenced donors. A commercial ELISA kit detecting HCMV-specific IgG in serum was used to determine HCMV serostatus. For about six donors, bulk peripheral blood T-cell repertoires were also sequenced from unsorted PBMC. Reads were demultiplexed and grouped by UMI with MIGEC, and clonotypes were assembled and quantified with MiTCR. Only TCR cDNA sequences supported by at least two reads were kept to exclude erroneous sequences. Downstream repertoire analysis used the tcR package, and clonotypes were matched across fractions by CDR3 nucleotide sequence plus V segment. VDJmatch was used to annotate antigen specificity against VDJdb, with one amino acid substitution in CDR3 permitted.

The chain employs TRBV7-3 and TRBJ2-1, with 9 central nucleotides matching TRBD1. The specimen sequenced was PBMCs. This TCR was sampled from a woman aged 18 to 35 in good health. Read as DNA, the sequence is TGTGCCAGCAGCTTCGGGGGACAGGGATGGGAGCAGTTCTTC. Protein translation: CASSFGGQGWEQFF.